This entry features one T cell receptor (beta chain) sequence. Antigen specificity is unknown. The assay was immunoSEQ multiplex PCR, and TCRdb's table has in-frame clones only and misses some. In the table there are tens of thousands of clones, 87% of which are singletons. This sample was taken from a study of OX40 agonist ivuxolimab in advanced cancers. The study, taken as a whole, reports: The study found that CD8+ T cells averaged more expanded clones than CD4+.

The J segment lost 5 bases and the V segment lost 4 bases, leaving 9 bases of the junction unmatched. Germline CDR1 and CDR2: SGHRS and YFSETQ. The CDR3 length is 17 residues. Sequenced material: CD4+ or CD8+ T cells sorted from blood, taken in a trial of the OX40 agonist ivuxolimab. The V and J genes are TRBV5-1 and TRBJ2-2; 12 nucleotides match TRBD2. This receptor was taken from an adult with an advanced solid tumor such as melanoma, head and neck, liver or kidney cancer. The CDR3 protein is CASSKSTSGRATGELFF. For the CDR3, the DNA is TGCGCCAGCAGCAAGTCGACTAGCGGGAGAGCTACCGGGGAGCTGTTTTTT.